Listed below are T cell receptor beta chains from one sample, sequenced in a study of PD-L1 blockade in urothelial cancer. Only in-frame clones appear in the TCRdb table, and some are missing; sequencing was by immunoSEQ multiplex PCR. The repertoire includes about 49,000 clones, 79% of them detected once, and 10% sits in the top ten. The sequencing used PBMCs, collected around atezolizumab (anti-PD-L1) treatment. Source of these receptors: a man aged 65 to 79 with urothelial cancer. Both conserved end residues are trimmed from each CDR3. D genes are given only for firm matches.

v_gene: TRBV10-3
j_gene: TRBJ1-4
d_gene: -
CDR3aa: AISGGSGDGEKLF

v_gene: TRBV7-7
j_gene: TRBJ2-7
d_gene: -
CDR3aa: ASSANTGSYEQY

v_gene: TRBV9
j_gene: TRBJ2-1
d_gene: TRBD2
CDR3aa: ASGLAPDEQF

v_gene: TRBV10-3
j_gene: TRBJ2-3
d_gene: -
CDR3aa: AISRERADTQY

v_gene: TRBV19
j_gene: TRBJ2-7
d_gene: -
CDR3aa: ASSPRGQGYEQY

v_gene: TRBV19
j_gene: TRBJ1-5
d_gene: -
CDR3aa: ASSIQTGPSNQPQH

v_gene: TRBV6-6
j_gene: TRBJ2-7
d_gene: -
CDR3aa: ASSYSNRDGYEQY

v_gene: TRBV27
j_gene: TRBJ2-7
d_gene: TRBD2
CDR3aa: ASSLGLAGGAEQY

v_gene: TRBV5-6
j_gene: TRBJ1-3
d_gene: TRBD1
CDR3aa: ASSFDRVGNTIY

v_gene: TRBV13
j_gene: TRBJ2-5
d_gene: TRBD2
CDR3aa: ASSKRLAGQETQY

v_gene: TRBV19
j_gene: TRBJ1-5
d_gene: -
CDR3aa: ASSLADYSNQPQH

v_gene: TRBV5-6
j_gene: TRBJ1-5
d_gene: -
CDR3aa: ASSFRSGWEPQH

v_gene: TRBV29-1
j_gene: TRBJ2-5
d_gene: TRBD1
CDR3aa: SAPRDSVQETQY

v_gene: TRBV4-1
j_gene: TRBJ2-5
d_gene: TRBD2
CDR3aa: ASSQREGETQY

v_gene: TRBV5-6
j_gene: TRBJ1-1
d_gene: -
CDR3aa: ASSPPGEYTEAF

v_gene: TRBV21-1
j_gene: TRBJ2-7
d_gene: -
CDR3aa: ASSDSGPSGGYEQY

v_gene: TRBV7-9
j_gene: TRBJ1-2
d_gene: TRBD1
CDR3aa: ASTRQGGAIYGYT

v_gene: TRBV6-5
j_gene: TRBJ1-5
d_gene: -
CDR3aa: ASSYPRGPQH

v_gene: TRBV29-1
j_gene: TRBJ2-6
d_gene: TRBD1
CDR3aa: SVEDGTWDRH

v_gene: TRBV15
j_gene: TRBJ2-7
d_gene: TRBD1
CDR3aa: ATSRDPGQDYEQY

v_gene: TRBV6-6
j_gene: TRBJ2-7
d_gene: TRBD1
CDR3aa: ASSYRQGHEQY

v_gene: TRBV28
j_gene: TRBJ2-7
d_gene: -
CDR3aa: ASSSGGTDHYEQY

v_gene: TRBV5-8
j_gene: TRBJ2-1
d_gene: TRBD2
CDR3aa: ASSTGTSGNNEQF

v_gene: TRBV7-9
j_gene: TRBJ1-2
d_gene: -
CDR3aa: ASSLSEGGYT

v_gene: TRBV29-1
j_gene: TRBJ1-2
d_gene: -
CDR3aa: SVEPPFFDWGLSYGYT

v_gene: TRBV5-1
j_gene: TRBJ2-1
d_gene: -
CDR3aa: ASSFGPGNEQF